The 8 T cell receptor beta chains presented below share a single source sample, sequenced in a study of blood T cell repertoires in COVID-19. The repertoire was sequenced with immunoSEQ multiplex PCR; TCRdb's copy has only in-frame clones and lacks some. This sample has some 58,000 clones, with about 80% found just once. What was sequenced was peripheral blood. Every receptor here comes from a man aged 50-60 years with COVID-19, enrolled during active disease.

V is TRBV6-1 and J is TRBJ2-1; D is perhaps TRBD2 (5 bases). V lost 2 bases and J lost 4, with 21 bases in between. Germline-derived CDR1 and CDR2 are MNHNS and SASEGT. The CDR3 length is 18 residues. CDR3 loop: CASSEFYSSWESYNEQFF. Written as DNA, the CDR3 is TGTGCCAGCAGTGAATTCTATTCTAGCTGGGAGTCGTACAATGAGCAGTTCTTC.

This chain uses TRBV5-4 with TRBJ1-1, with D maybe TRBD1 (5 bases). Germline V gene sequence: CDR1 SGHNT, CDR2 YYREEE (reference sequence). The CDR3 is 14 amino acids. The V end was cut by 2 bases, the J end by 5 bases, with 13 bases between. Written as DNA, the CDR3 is TGTGCCAGCAGCTTCGGCGGGGGTCGTACTGAAGCTTTCTTT. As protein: CASSFGGGRTEAFF.

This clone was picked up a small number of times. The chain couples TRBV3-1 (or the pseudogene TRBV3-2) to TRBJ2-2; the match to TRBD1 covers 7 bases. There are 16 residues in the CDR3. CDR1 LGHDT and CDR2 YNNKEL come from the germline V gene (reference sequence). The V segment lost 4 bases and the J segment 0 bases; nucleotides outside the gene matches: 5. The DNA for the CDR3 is TGTGCCAGCAGCCCACGGGACAGATCGAACACCGGGGAGCTGTTTTTT. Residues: CASSPRDRSNTGELFF.

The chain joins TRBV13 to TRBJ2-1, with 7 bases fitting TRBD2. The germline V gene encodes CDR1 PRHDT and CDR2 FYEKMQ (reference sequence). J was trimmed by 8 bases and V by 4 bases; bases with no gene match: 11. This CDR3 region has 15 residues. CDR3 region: CASSSEFGGSYEQFF. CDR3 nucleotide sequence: TGTGCCAGCAGCTCAGAGTTCGGCGGGAGCTATGAGCAGTTCTTC.

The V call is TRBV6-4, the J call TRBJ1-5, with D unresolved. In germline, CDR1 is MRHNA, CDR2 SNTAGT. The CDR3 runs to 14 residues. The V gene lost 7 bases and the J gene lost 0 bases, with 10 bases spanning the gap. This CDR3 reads CASIPISSNQPQHF. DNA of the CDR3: TGTGCCAGCATCCCAATTTCTAGCAATCAGCCCCAGCATTTT.

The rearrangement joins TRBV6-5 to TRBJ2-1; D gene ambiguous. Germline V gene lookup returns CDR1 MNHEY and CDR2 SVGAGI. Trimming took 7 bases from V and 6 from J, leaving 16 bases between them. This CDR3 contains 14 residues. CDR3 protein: CASTRSVSSNEQFF. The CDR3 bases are TGTGCCAGCACCCGAAGCGTTAGTTCCAATGAGCAGTTCTTC.

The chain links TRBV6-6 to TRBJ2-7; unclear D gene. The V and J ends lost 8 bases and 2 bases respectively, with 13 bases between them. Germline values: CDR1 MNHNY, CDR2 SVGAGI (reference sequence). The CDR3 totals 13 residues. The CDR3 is CASRPAFAYEQYF. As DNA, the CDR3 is TGTGCCAGCCGTCCAGCGTTCGCCTACGAGCAGTACTTC.

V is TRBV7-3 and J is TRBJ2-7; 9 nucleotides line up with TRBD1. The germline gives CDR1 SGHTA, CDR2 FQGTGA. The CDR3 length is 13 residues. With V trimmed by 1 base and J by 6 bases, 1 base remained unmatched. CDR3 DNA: TGTGCCAGCAGCTTAATGACAGGGGGCGAGCAGTACTTC. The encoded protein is CASSLMTGGEQYF. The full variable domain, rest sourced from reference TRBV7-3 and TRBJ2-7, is GAGVSQTPSNKVTEKGKYVELRCDPISGHTALYWYRQSLGQGPEFLIYFQGTGAADDSGLPNDRFFAVRPEGSVSTLKIQRTERGDSAVYLCASSLMTGGEQYFGPGTRLTVT.